A single sample is the source of the 15 T cell receptor beta chains below, sequenced in a study of identifying expanded T cells in peripheral blood. TCRdb keeps only in-frame clones here, not all; method: immunoSEQ multiplex PCR. Among some 70,000 clones listed, 75% to 90% were seen once. The material sequenced was blood. The source is a person between 18 and 75 years old in good health.

Only one count was recorded for this clone. The genes are TRBV27 and TRBJ2-3; D is undetermined. The CDR3 length is 13 residues. Trimming removed 2 bases from V and 5 bases from J, with 8 bases in between. Germline V gives CDR1 MNHEY, CDR2 SMNVEV (reference sequence). CDR3 amino acids: CASSLARGDTQYF. The CDR3 DNA is TGTGCCAGCAGTTTAGCCCGTGGAGATACGCAGTATTTT.

The rearrangement links TRBV7-2 to TRBJ2-7; TRBD1 agrees at 8 bases. V was pared by 2 bases and J by 5 bases, with 11 bases of the junction left unmatched. The length of the CDR3 is 16 residues. Germline V gives CDR1 SGHTA, CDR2 FQGNSA. This chain's CDR3 is CASSLSSGTGGHEQYF. The CDR3 DNA reads TGTGCCAGCAGCTTAAGTTCTGGGACAGGTGGGCACGAGCAGTACTTC.

The chain uses TRBV19 and TRBJ1-4; no firm D call. The CDR3 contains 17 residues. Trimming removed 6 bases from V and 0 bases from J, with 17 bases in between. CDR1 LNHDA and CDR2 SQIVND come from the germline V gene (reference sequence). The CDR3 spells CASSAPAAASTNEKLFF. CDR3 in DNA: TGTGCCAGTAGCGCCCCGGCGGCAGCCTCAACTAATGAAAAACTGTTTTTT.

The V and J genes are TRBV5-1 and TRBJ2-5; 11 positions agree with TRBD2. V trimming: 1 base; J trimming: 2 bases; junction bases outside the gene matches: 7. This CDR3 region has 17 residues. Germline V CDR1 and CDR2: SGHRS, YFSETQ. Here the CDR3 reads CASSLWLAGGSQETQYF. In DNA, the CDR3 is TGCGCCAGCAGCTTGTGGCTAGCGGGGGGAAGTCAAGAGACCCAGTACTTC.

J is TRBJ2-7 and V is TRBV29-1, with 7 nucleotides matching TRBD2. The junction had 3 bases not matched to a gene; V was cut back by 1 base and J by 6 bases. There are 12 residues in the CDR3. Germline-derived CDR1 and CDR2 are SQVTM and ANQGSEA. CDR3 sequence reads: CSVEGTSFEQYF. In DNA, the CDR3 is TGCAGCGTTGAAGGGACTAGTTTCGAGCAGTACTTC.

The V call is TRBV19, the J call TRBJ1-1, with TRBD1 matching over 7 bases. The V segment lost 3 bases and the J segment 2 bases; nucleotides outside the gene matches: 6. CDR3 length equals 15 residues. The germline gives CDR1 LNHDA, CDR2 SQIVND (reference sequence). CDR3 DNA: TGTGCCAGTAGTATCTTAAGAGGGGGCAACACTGAAGCTTTCTTT. Protein sequence: CASSILRGGNTEAFF. The whole variable domain, filled in from reference TRBV19 and TRBJ1-1, reads DGGITQSPKYLFRKEGQNVTLSCEQNLNHDAMYWYRQDPGQGLRLIYYSQIVNDFQKGDIAEGYSVSREKKESFPLTVTSAQKNPTAFYLCASSILRGGNTEAFFGQGTRLTVV.

The J gene is TRBJ2-7, the V gene TRBV27, with a weak D call TRBD1 (6 bases). The CDR3 covers 14 residues. Trimming removed 2 bases from V and 3 bases from J, with 11 bases in between. Germline CDR1 and CDR2: MNHEY and SMNVEV (reference sequence). The CDR3 region is CASSLGGAGYEQYF. CDR3 nucleotides: TGTGCCAGCAGTTTAGGGGGCGCCGGCTACGAGCAGTACTTC.

This clone has only a few counts. The gene calls are TRBV9 and TRBJ1-5; TRBD1 might be the D (6 bases). CDR3 length: 14 amino acids. Germline V gene data show CDR1 as SGDLS and CDR2 as YYNGEE. The V and J ends lost 4 bases and 3 bases respectively, with 11 bases between them. Here the CDR3 reads CASSTRTDNQPQHF. The CDR3 DNA reads as TGTGCCAGCAGCACCCGGACAGACAATCAGCCCCAGCATTTT.

V and J are TRBV7-7 and TRBJ1-1; no definite D call. The CDR3 runs 16 residues. Germline V gene lookup returns CDR1 SSHAT and CDR2 FNYEAQ (reference sequence). Trimming cost V 4 bases and J 1 base, with 16 bases left between them. CDR3 amino acids: CASSSKTGRPNTEAFF. The CDR3 coding sequence is TGTGCCAGCAGCTCGAAGACCGGGCGACCGAACACTGAAGCTTTCTTT.

In this sample, this clone turned up a few times. The chain links TRBV19 to TRBJ1-5; no reliable D call. This CDR3 has 15 amino acids. The ends were cut back, 0 bases at V and 3 bases at J, with 9 bases in the middle. Germline V gives CDR1 LNHDA, CDR2 SQIVND (reference sequence). In DNA form, the CDR3 reads TGTGCCAGTAGTATAGACACAGTAGACAATCAGCCCCAGCATTTT. This gives the protein CASSIDTVDNQPQHF.

The J gene is TRBJ2-2, the V gene TRBV4-3, with TRBD2 identical over 10 bases. The CDR3 totals 15 residues. V trimming: 4 bases; J trimming: 6 bases; junction bases outside the gene matches: 5. Germline-derived CDR1 and CDR2 are LGHNA and YSLEER. CDR3 residues: CASSRERGGSGELFF. For the CDR3, the DNA is TGCGCCAGCAGCCGGGAGCGGGGGGGCTCCGGGGAGCTGTTTTTT.

The chain couples TRBV12-5 to TRBJ2-7; a weak D match, TRBD2 (6 bases). Trimming cost V 2 bases and J 3 bases, with 11 bases left between them. The CDR3 totals 14 residues. Germline lookup yields CDR1 LGHNT and CDR2 FRNRAP. CDR3 DNA: TGTGCTAGTGGTTTGTTCCCGGAGGGCTACGAGCAGTACTTC. Amino acid sequence: CASGLFPEGYEQYF.

This clone was detected a few times. The V and J genes are TRBV7-6 and TRBJ1-5; the match to TRBD1 covers 8 bases. The CDR3 covers 17 residues. CDR1 is SGHVS, CDR2 FNYEAQ, per germline. The trim removed 5 bases at V and 1 base at J, leaving 10 bases unmatched. CDR3 in amino acids: CASSRARTGLSNQPQHF. In DNA form, the CDR3 reads TGTGCCAGCAGCCGCGCCCGGACAGGGCTAAGCAATCAGCCCCAGCATTTT. The full variable domain, rest sourced from reference TRBV7-6 and TRBJ1-5, is GAGVSQSPRYKVTKRGQDVALRCDPISGHVSLYWYRQALGQGPEFLTYFNYEAQQDKSGLPNDRFSAERPEGSISTLTIQRTEQRDSAMYRCASSRARTGLSNQPQHFGDGTRLSIL.

The rearrangement links TRBV4-1 to TRBJ2-7; D is undetermined. Trimming cost V 1 base and J 3 bases, with 28 bases left between them. Germline CDR1 and CDR2: MGHRA and YSYEKL. The CDR3 covers 20 residues. CDR3 sequence (DNA): TGCGCCAGCAGCCAAGGGGTTAGAATTGGGGTCTACCTGGCCCACTACGAGCAGTACTTC. Translating gives CASSQGVRIGVYLAHYEQYF.

The chain joins TRBV5-1 to TRBJ1-2; D call uncertain. The CDR3 is 15 amino acids. The V and J ends lost 0 bases and 4 bases respectively, with 13 bases between them. Germline CDR1 is SGHRS and CDR2 is YFSETQ. The CDR3 DNA reads TGCGCCAGCAGCTTGGAGAACGGAGGCGTCTATGGCTACACCTTC. As protein: CASSLENGGVYGYTF.